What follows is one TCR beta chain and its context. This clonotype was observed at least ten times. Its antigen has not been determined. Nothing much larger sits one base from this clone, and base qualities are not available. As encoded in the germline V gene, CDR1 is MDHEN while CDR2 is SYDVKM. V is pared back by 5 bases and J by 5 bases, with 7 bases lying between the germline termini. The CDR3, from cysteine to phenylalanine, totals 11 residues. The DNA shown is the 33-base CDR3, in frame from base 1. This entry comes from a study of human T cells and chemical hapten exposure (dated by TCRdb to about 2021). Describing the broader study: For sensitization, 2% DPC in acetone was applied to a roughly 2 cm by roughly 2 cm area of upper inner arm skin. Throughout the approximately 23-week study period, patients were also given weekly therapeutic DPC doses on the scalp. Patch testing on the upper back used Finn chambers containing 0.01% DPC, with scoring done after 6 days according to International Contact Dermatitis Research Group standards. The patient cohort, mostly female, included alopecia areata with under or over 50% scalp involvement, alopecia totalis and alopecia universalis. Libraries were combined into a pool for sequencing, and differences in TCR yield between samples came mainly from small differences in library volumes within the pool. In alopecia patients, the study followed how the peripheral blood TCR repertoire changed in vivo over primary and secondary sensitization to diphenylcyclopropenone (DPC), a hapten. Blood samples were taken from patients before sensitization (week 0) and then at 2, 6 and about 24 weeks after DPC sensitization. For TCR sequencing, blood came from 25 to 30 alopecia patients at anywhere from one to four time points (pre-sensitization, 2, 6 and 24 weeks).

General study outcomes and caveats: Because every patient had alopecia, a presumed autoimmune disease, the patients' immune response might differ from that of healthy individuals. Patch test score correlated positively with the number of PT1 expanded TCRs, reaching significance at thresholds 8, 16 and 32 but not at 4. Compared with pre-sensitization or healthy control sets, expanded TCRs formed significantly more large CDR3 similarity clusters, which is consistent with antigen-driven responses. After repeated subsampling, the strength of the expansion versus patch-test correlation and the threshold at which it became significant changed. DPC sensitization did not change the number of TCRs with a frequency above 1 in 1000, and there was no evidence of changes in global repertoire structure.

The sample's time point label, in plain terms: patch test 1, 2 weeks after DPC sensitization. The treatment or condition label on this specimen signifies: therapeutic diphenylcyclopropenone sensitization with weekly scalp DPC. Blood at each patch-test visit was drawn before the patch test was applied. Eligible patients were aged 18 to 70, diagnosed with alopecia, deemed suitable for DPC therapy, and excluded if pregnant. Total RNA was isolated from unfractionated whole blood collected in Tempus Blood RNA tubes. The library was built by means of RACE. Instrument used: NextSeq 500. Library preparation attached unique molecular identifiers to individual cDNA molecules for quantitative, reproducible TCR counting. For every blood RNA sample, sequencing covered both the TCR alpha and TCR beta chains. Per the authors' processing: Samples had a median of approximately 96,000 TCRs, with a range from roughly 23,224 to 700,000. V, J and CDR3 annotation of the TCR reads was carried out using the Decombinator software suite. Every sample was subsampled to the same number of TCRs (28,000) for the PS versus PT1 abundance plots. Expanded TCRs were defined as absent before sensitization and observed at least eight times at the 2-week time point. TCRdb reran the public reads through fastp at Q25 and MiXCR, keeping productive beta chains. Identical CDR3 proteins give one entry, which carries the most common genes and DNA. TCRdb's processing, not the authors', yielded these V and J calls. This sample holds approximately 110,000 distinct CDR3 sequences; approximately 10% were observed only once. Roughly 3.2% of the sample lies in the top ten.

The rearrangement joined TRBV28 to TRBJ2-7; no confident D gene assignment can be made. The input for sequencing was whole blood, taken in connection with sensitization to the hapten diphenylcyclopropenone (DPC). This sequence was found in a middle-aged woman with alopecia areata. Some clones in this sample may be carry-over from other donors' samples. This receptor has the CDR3 CASSTRDEQYF. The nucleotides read TGTGCCAGCAGTACCCGCGACGAGCAGTACTTC. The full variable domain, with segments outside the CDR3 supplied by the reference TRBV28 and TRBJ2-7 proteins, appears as DVKVTQSSRYLVKRTGEKVFLECVQDMDHENMFWYRQDPGLGLRLIYFSYDVKMKEKGDIPEGYSVSREKKERFSLILESASTNQTSMYLCASSTRDEQYFGPGTRLTVT.